This T cell receptor (beta chain) was sequenced in a study of graft-versus-host responses after intestinal transplantation (dated by TCRdb to about 2021). For context, the study as a whole: The transplants that recipients received were multivisceral, liver-intestinal, or isolated intestinal. Alloreactive clones were identified by sequencing pre-transplant mixed lymphocyte reaction products and comparing them with unstimulated pre-transplant donor and recipient T cells. Bulk TCR-beta CDR3 sequencing was used to track graft-versus-host and host-versus-graft alloreactive T cell clones in the graft, circulation and bone marrow after intestinal transplantation. A cohort of 20 to 25 intestinal transplant recipients, including one retransplant, was enrolled, and 3 patients lacking pretransplant specimens were excluded. Rather than going through the commercial service, samples from three later patients were sequenced in-house on an Illumina MiSeq and processed with MiXCR. All recipients received anti-thymocyte globulin induction followed by maintenance tacrolimus and steroids for around 3 years. A peak of at least 4% donor T cells among recipient peripheral blood mononuclear cells was the definition used for donor T cell macrochimerism.

Details on this clone: What antigen it recognizes has not been identified. No much larger clone is present one base from it, and per-base qualities are unavailable.

Study-level results and caveats: In patients with donor T cell macrochimerism, the allografts had high GvH to HvG T cell clonal ratios. Early after transplant, peak levels of circulating GvH clones were found to be associated with declines in HvG clones. Conclusions were limited by the relatively low number and heterogeneity of intestinal transplant patients. GvH clones were found in recipient bone marrow, and some of the GvH clones appeared earlier in ileal mucosa or blood, which is consistent with an intestinal mucosal origin.

Based on the germline V gene, the CDR1 and CDR2 sequences are MDHEN and SYDVKM. At the junction V is shortened by 3 bases and J by 9 bases, with 15 bases in between. From the cysteine through the phenylalanine, the CDR3 covers 13 amino acids. Of all the DNA, just the CDR3 is kept, 39 bases in frame from base 1. The time point label here, explained by the study, means: cells obtained before transplantation from donor or recipient. CD3+CD4+ and CD3+CD8+ populations were FACS-sorted from unstimulated pre-transplant donor and recipient cells taken from spleen or lymph nodes. The library was produced with the immunoSEQ multiplex PCR assay. For most patients, genomic DNA was isolated with the Qiagen DNeasy Blood and Tissue Kit and sent frozen to Adaptive Biotechnologies for TCR sequencing. For most patients, high-throughput TCR-beta CDR3 sequencing of genomic DNA was performed by Adaptive Biotechnologies. The authors' pipeline ran thus. Adaptive's ImmunoSEQ software was the source of the TCR sequencing data for roughly 19 patients, while three other patients were processed with MiXCR and VDJtools. To correct CD4 versus CD8 sorting errors, any sequence found in both subsets at a frequency ratio below 5:1 was removed. CDR3 nucleotide sequences shared between donor and recipient were removed because the origin of such sequences could not be assigned. To count as alloreactive, a clone needed at least 2-fold expansion over unstimulated cells and a minimum CFSE-low frequency of 0.002% (template counts) or 0.001% (read counts). Mappable clones were those detected in sequenced pre-transplant spleen, lymph node, or MLR CFSE-low populations of the donor or recipient. Cumulative frequency of alloreactive clones was calculated as a percentage of all sequences weighted by copy number. TCRdb mirrors the immuneACCESS table, restricted to in-frame sequences. Some clones are absent from its copies; in checked studies, under half trace to an unresolved V gene, and the reason for the others is unknown. V, J and clone size are those of that table, while D and trimming were read from the DNA. Counted in this sample were tens of thousands of clones; about 89% of them appeared once. The leading ten clones occupy roughly 0.35% of the sample.

The chain couples TRBV28 to TRBJ2-7; a tentative D call is TRBD1 (5 bases match). Sequenced here: unstimulated CD4+ T cells sorted from spleen or lymph node cells, sampled before intestinal transplant. The source is a human donor who received an intestinal transplant. The base sequence is TGTGCCAGCAGTTTGGAAGCCAGGGTCGGGCAGTACTTC. This translates into CASSLEARVGQYF.